This passage covers 2 T cell receptor beta chains from one sample sequenced in a study of T cells in Graves' hyperthyroidism and ophthalmopathy. Researchers amplified the TCR beta CDR3 regions from RNA transcripts. Initially, a first-round RT-PCR of the TCR CDR3 employed the HTBI primer set. TCRdb reprocessed the multiplex PCR reads via MiXCR and lists one record per CDR3 protein. The top ten clones hold 13% of a sample with a few hundred thousand distinct CDR3 sequences, about 14% of them seen once. The sample taken for sequencing was blood. The receptors here all came from a woman in her 40s with Graves' hyperthyroidism that later progressed to Graves' ophthalmopathy.

This clonotype was seen at least ten times. The J gene is TRBJ2-3, the V gene TRBV4-2, with TRBD2 identical over 7 bases. Per the germline V gene, CDR1 is LGHNA and CDR2 is YNFKEQ. This CDR3 spans 17 amino acids. The V segment lost 2 bases and the J segment 0 bases; nucleotides outside the gene matches: 8. This chain's CDR3 is CASSQSVGLISTDTQYF. The CDR3 DNA reads TGTGCCAGCAGCCAAAGCGTGGGACTAATTAGCACAGATACGCAGTATTTT.

In this sample, this clonotype turned up many times. The rearrangement links TRBV28 to TRBJ2-4, with D possibly being TRBD2 (6 bases). CDR3 length: 18 amino acids. CDR1 and CDR2 from the germline V gene are MDHEN and SYDVKM. Trimming took 8 bases from V and 0 from J, leaving 23 bases between them. CDR3 DNA sequence: TGTGCCAGCCCGGTATGGCGGGGAATCCTACTAGCCAAAAACATTCAGTACTTC. Translated, it gives CASPVWRGILLAKNIQYF.